This record concerns one T cell receptor beta chain sequence. What it binds is unknown. Described treatment: roughly nine-day PBMC culture with coronavirus spike peptide pools or control peptides (ViraFEST assay). With the Oncomine TCR Beta short-read assay, DNA from cultured CD4+ T cells was sequenced. Scientists extracted genomic DNA from CD4+ T cells grown in culture. Each CDR3 protein is one row after TCRdb ran MiXCR on the PCR reads. Of 20,000 to 25,000 distinct CDR3 sequences listed, 60% are singletons. The data originate from a study of vaccination and CD4 T cells after COVID-19. Across the study: Convalescents were six males and four females, two of them Hispanic. Cells were stimulated with overlapping spike peptide pools from SARS-CoV-2, HCoV-NL63, HCoV-OC43 and HCoV-229E. Notes on the study in general: Convalescent participants were relatively few, and none had early post-infection timepoints studied.

Trimming stripped 1 base from V and 7 bases from J, with 10 bases between. The CDR3 is 13 amino acids. Germline assignment: CDR1 MDHEN and CDR2 SYDVKM. The input for sequencing was CD4+ T cells from blood, cultured in vitro, taken after SARS-CoV-2 vaccination. The chain employs TRBV28 and TRBJ1-2; no firm D call. The sequence was collected from a human donor who received a COVID-19 vaccine. CDR3 in DNA: TGTGCCAGCAGTTTATTAAGGGCGGGTGGCTACACCTTC. Its translation: CASSLLRAGGYTF.